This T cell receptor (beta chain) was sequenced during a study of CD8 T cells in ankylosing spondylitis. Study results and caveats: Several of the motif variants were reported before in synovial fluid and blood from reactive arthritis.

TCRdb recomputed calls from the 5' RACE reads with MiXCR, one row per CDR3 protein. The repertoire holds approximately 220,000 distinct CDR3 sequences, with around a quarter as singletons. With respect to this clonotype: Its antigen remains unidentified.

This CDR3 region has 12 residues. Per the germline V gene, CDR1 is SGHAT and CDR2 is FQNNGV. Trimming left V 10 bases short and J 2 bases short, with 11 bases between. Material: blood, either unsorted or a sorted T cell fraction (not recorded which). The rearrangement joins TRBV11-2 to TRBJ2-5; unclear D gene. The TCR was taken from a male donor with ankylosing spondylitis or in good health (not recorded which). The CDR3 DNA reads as TGTGCCACCCGACTGGGTCAAGAGACCCAGTACTTC. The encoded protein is CATRLGQETQYF.